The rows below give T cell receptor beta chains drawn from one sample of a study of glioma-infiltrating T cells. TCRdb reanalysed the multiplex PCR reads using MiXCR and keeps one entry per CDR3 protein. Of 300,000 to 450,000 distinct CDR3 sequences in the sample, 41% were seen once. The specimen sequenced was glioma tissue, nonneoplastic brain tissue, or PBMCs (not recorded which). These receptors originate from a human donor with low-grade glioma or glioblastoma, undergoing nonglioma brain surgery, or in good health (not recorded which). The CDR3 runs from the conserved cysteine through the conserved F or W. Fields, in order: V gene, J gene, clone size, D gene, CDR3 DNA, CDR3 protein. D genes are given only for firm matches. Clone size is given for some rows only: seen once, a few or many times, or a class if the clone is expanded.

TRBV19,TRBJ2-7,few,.,TGTGCCAGTACCTTATTTGGGGACAAAACCTACGAGCAGTACTTC,CASTLFGDKTYEQYF
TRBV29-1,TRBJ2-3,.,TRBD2,TGCAGCGACCGACTAGCGGGAGTCACAGATACGCAGTATTTT,CSDRLAGVTDTQYF
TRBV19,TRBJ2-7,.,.,TGTGCCAGTAGTATAGGCGGCGCAAACGAGCAGTACTTC,CASSIGGANEQYF
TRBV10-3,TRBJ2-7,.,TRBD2,TGTGCCATCAGTGATTGGCTAGCGGGAGTTCCCTCCTACGAGCAGTACTTC,CAISDWLAGVPSYEQYF
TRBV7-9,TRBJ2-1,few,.,TGTGCCAGCAGCCCACCTTCGGGGGCCAATGAGCAGTTCTTC,CASSPPSGANEQFF
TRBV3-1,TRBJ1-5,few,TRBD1,TGTGCCAGCAGCCTGGGACAGGGCGCGGCTTTGCCCCAGCATTTT,CASSLGQGAALPQHF
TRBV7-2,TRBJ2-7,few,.,TGTGCCAGCAGCAAAACAGGCTCGTTCTCCTACGAGCAGTACTTC,CASSKTGSFSYEQYF
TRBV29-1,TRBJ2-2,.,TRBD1,TGCAGCGTTGCCGGGACAGGGAGCACCGGGGAGCTGTTTTTT,CSVAGTGSTGELFF
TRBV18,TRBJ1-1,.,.,TGTGCCAGCTCGCAACAGGTGAACACTGAAGCTTTCTTT,CASSQQVNTEAFF
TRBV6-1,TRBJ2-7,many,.,TGTGCCAGCAGCCCCCATGGTTTGTACGAGCAGTACTTC,CASSPHGLYEQYF
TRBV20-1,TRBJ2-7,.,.,TGCAGTGCTAGAGATCGGGTGGGAGTCGCCTACGAGCAGTACTTC,CSARDRVGVAYEQYF
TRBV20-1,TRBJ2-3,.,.,TGCAGTGCCATGTCCCAGACGGGGCACACAGATACGCAGTATTTT,CSAMSQTGHTDTQYF
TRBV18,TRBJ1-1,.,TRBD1,TGTGCCACCGGACAGGACTTGGGATCCACTGAAGCTTTCTTT,CATGQDLGSTEAFF
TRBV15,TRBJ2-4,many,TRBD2,TGTGCCACCAGCAGAGATGGGCTAGCGGGAGCGGGAGGCATTCAGTACTTC,CATSRDGLAGAGGIQYF
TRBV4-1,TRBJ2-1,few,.,TGCGCCAGCAGCTGGCCCGGGACAAAGTACAATGAGCAGTTCTTC,CASSWPGTKYNEQFF
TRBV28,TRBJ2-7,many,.,TGTGCCAGCAGTTTTAATAGCTACGAGCAGTACTTC,CASSFNSYEQYF
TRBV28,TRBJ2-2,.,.,TGTGCCAGCAGTTATCCGACTAGTTGGGCCGGGGAGCTGTTTTTT,CASSYPTSWAGELFF
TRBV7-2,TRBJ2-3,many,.,TGTGCCAGCAGCTTAGTCTTGGCAGATACGCAGTATTTT,CASSLVLADTQYF
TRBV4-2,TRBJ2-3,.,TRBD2,TGTGCCAGCAGCCAAGAAACTAGCGGGAGGGCCGGGTCCACAGATACGCAGTATTTT,CASSQETSGRAGSTDTQYF
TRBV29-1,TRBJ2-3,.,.,TGCACCGTTGACTACACAGATACGCAGTATTTT,CTVDYTDTQYF
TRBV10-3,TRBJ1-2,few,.,TGTGCCATCAGTGAGAACAGAAACTATGGCTACACCTTC,CAISENRNYGYTF
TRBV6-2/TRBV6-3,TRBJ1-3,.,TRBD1,TGTGCCAGCAGTTACGACGGGACAGGCCAAGCTTCTGGAAACACCATATATTTT,CASSYDGTGQASGNTIYF
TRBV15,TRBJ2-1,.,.,TGTGCCACCAGCAGAGAGGTTAGCGTAGCACTCAGCAATGAGCAGTTCTTC,CATSREVSVALSNEQFF
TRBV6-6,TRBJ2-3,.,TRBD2,TGTGCCAGCAGCTACTCGATGGGACCAGCGGGAGAAGATACGCAGTATTTT,CASSYSMGPAGEDTQYF
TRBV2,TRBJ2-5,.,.,TGTGCCAGCACTTCCACGGGGGAGACCCAGTACTTC,CASTSTGETQYF
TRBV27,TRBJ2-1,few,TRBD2,TGTGCCACCTCAACAGGGCTAGCGGGAGTTTATGAGCAGTTCTTC,CATSTGLAGVYEQFF
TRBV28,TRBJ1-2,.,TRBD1,TGTGCCAGCAGCTCCGGGACAGACTACTATGGCTACACCTTC,CASSSGTDYYGYTF
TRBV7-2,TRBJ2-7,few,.,TGTGCCAGCAGCGCCGGGCCCACTGGGAAGTACTTC,CASSAGPTGKYF
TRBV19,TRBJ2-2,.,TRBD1,TGTGCCAGTAGTGACCACAGGGGTGTAGGGGAGCTGTTTTTT,CASSDHRGVGELFF
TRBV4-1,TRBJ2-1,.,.,TGCGCCAGCAGCCCGCCACCCGGAGAGCTGTACAATGAGCAGTTCTTC,CASSPPPGELYNEQFF
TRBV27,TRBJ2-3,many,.,TGTGCCAGCAGTCCGAAACGCACAGATACGCAGTATTTT,CASSPKRTDTQYF
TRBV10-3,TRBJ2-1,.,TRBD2,TGTGCCATCAGTGGGACTAGCGGTTACAATGAGCAGTTCTTC,CAISGTSGYNEQFF
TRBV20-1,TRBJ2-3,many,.,TGCAGTGCTAACGGACTACAACTAGATACGCAGTATTTT,CSANGLQLDTQYF
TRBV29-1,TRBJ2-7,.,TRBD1,TGCAGCGTTGAAGCGGGACAGGCTGCCTACGAGCAGTACTTC,CSVEAGQAAYEQYF
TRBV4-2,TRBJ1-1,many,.,TGTGCCAGCAGCCAACCCGGACACGATAACACTGAAGCTTTCTTT,CASSQPGHDNTEAFF
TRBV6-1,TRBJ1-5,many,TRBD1,TGTGCCAGCAGGTGGACAGGGGATAGCAATCAGCCCCAGCATTTT,CASRWTGDSNQPQHF
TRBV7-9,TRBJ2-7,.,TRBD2,TGTGCCAGCAGCTTAGCCTCACTAGCGGGAGAGCGGCAGTACTTC,CASSLASLAGERQYF
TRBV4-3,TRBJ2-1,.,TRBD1,TGCGCCAGCAGCCAAGATCTAACCTTTGGGACAGGCAGATTCAATGAGCAGTTCTTC,CASSQDLTFGTGRFNEQFF
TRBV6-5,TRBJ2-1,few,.,TGTGCCAGCAGTTACTCCCCAAACAATGAGCAGTTCTTC,CASSYSPNNEQFF
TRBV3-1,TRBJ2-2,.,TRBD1,TGTGCCAGCAGCCATGCTCGGACAGGGGGAATTGAGGAGCTGTTTTTT,CASSHARTGGIEELFF
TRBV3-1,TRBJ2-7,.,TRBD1,TGTGCCAGCAGCCAAGGGACAGGGGCCCGTCAGAACGAGTACTTC,CASSQGTGARQNEYF
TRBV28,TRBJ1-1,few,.,TGTGCCAGCAGTCCAGCCCTAGGGGACACTGAAGCTTTCTTT,CASSPALGDTEAFF
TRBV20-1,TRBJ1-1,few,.,TGCAGTGCGCGGCGGGTCGTTTTGGACAGCCAAATGAACACTGAAGCTTTCTTT,CSARRVVLDSQMNTEAFF
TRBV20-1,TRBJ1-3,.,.,TGCAGTGCTAGAGAGTTCCGGGGGCAGGGAAACACCGTATATTTT,CSAREFRGQGNTVYF
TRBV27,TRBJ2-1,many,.,TGTGCCAGCAGTTCCCTCAGTTACAATGAGCAGTTCTTC,CASSSLSYNEQFF
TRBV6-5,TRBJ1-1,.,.,TGTGCCAGCAGTTTTTCGTGGGACACTAAAGCTTTCTTT,CASSFSWDTKAFF
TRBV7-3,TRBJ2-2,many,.,TGTGCCAGCAGTTTCAGGGCGAACACCGGGGAGCTGTTTTTT,CASSFRANTGELFF
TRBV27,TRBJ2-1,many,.,TGTGCCAGCAGTCTGGAATGGTGGGGAAAAGGCCGGAATGAGCAGTTCTTC,CASSLEWWGKGRNEQFF
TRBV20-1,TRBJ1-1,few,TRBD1,TGCAGGGGGTTTCAGGGGGCGATGAACACTGAAGCTTTCTTT,CRGFQGAMNTEAFF
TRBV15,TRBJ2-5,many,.,TGTGCCACCAGCAGGGACACATTCAGGCCCCAGTACTTC,CATSRDTFRPQYF
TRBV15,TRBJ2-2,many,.,TGTGCCACGAAGGGGGGAACGAACACCGGGGAGCTGTTTTTT,CATKGGTNTGELFF
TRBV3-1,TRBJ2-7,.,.,TGTGCCAGCAGCCAAGTGGAAGTGGACGAGCAGTACTTC,CASSQVEVDEQYF
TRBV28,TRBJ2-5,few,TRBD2,TGTGCCAGCAGCGCCGGACTAGCAGAGGAGACCCAGTACTTC,CASSAGLAEETQYF
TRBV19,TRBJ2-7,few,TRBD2,TGTGCCAGTAGCACCCTCTTTGCGGGAGGTCCCTACGAGCAGTACTTC,CASSTLFAGGPYEQYF
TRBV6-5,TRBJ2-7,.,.,TGTGCCAGCAGTTACTCGGACGGAGCCCCCTTCTACGAGCAGTACTTC,CASSYSDGAPFYEQYF
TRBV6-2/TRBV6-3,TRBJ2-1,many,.,TGTGCCAGCAGAACACCCCTTGTGGGGATAAGCTCCTACAATGAGCAGTTCTTC,CASRTPLVGISSYNEQFF
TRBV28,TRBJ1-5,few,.,TGTGCCAGCAGTTTAACCTCTCTGCCCCAGCATTTT,CASSLTSLPQHF
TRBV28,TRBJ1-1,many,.,TGTGCCAGCAGTTTATGGGGTTCCACTGAAGCTTTCTTT,CASSLWGSTEAFF